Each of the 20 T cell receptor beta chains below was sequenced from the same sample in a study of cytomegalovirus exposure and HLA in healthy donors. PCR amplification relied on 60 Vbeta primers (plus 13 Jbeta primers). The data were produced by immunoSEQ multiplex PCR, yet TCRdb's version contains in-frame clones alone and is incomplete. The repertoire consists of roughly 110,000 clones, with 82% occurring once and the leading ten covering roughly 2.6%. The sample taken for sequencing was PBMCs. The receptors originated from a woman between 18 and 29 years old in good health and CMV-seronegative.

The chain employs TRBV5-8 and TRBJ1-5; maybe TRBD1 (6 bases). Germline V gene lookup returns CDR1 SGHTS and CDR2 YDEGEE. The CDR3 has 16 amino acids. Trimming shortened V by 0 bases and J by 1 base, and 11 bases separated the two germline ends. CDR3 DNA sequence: TGTGCCAGCAGCTTGGGGACAGCCGAGAGCAATCAGCCCCAGCATTTT. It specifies CASSLGTAESNQPQHF.

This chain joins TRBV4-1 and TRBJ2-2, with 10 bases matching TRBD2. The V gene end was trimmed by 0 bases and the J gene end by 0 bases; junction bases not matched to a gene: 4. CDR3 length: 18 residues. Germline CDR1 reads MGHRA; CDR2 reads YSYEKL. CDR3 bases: TGCGCCAGCAGCCAAGAATCGAGCGGGGGGGCGAACACCGGGGAGCTGTTTTTT. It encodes CASSQESSGGANTGELFF.

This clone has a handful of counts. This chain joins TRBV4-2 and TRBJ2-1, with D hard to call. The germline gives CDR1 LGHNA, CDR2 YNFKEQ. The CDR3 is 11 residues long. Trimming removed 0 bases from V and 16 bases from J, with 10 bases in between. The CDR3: CASSQELLRFF. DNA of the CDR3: TGTGCCAGCAGCCAAGAGTTACTTCGATTCTTC.

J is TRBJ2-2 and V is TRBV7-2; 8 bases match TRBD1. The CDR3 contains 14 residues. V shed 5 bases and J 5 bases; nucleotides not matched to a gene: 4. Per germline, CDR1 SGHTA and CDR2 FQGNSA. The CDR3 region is CASSPGQGTGELFF. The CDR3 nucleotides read TGTGCCAGCAGCCCAGGACAGGGAACCGGGGAGCTGTTTTTT.

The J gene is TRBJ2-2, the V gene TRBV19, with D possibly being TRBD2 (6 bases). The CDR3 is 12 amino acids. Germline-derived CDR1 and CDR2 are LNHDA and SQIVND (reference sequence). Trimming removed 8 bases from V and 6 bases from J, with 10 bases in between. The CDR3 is CASFSGPGELFF. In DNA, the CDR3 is TGTGCCAGTTTCAGCGGGCCCGGGGAGCTGTTTTTT.

The CDR3 sequence is CASSQRNTEAFF. DNA of the CDR3: TGTGCCAGTAGCCAGCGGAACACTGAAGCTTTCTTT. The chain combines TRBV19 with TRBJ1-1; no firm D call. Germline V lookup: CDR1 LNHDA, CDR2 SQIVND (reference sequence). This CDR3 contains 12 residues. Trimming removed 6 bases from V and 1 base from J, with 6 bases in between.

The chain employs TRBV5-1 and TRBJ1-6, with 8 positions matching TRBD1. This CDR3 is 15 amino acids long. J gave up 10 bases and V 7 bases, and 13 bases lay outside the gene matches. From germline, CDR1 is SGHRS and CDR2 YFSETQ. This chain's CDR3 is CASSTTGGFSSPLHF. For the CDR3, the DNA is TGCGCCAGCTCTACCACAGGGGGTTTTAGCTCACCCCTCCACTTT.

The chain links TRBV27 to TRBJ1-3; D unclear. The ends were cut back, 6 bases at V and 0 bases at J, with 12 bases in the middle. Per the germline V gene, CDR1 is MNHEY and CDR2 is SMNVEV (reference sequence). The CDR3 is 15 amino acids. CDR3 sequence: CASSSLRTSGNTIYF. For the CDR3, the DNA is TGTGCCAGCAGCTCCCTGCGCACCTCTGGAAACACCATATATTTT.

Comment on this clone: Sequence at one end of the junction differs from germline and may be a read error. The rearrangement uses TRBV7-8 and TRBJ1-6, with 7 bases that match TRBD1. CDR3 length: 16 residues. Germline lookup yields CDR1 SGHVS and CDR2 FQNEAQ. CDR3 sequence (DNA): TGTGCCAGCAGCCTAGCCCCCGGGACAGTAAATTCACCCCTCCACTTT. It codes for CASSLAPGTVNSPLHF.

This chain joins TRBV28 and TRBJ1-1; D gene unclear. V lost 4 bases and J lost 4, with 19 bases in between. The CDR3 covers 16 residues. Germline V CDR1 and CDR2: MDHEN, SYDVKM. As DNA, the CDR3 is TGTGCCAGCAGTTCCAATCCGGGAAATGGAGGCACTGAAGCTTTCTTT. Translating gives CASSSNPGNGGTEAFF.

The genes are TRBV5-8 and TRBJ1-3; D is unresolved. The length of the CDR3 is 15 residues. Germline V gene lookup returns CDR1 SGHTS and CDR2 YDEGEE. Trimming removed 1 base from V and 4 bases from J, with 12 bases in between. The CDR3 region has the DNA TGTGCCAGCAGCTTGTTGGGTACAGCCGGAAACACCATATATTTT. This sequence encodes CASSLLGTAGNTIYF.

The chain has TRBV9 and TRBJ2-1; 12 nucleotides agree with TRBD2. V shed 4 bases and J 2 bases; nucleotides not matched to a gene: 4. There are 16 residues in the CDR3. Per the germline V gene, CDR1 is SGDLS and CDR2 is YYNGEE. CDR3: CASSPRLAGAYNEQFF. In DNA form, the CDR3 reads TGTGCCAGCAGCCCAAGACTAGCGGGAGCCTACAATGAGCAGTTCTTC. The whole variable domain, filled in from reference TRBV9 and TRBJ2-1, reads DSGVTQTPKHLITATGQRVTLRCSPRSGDLSVYWYQQSLDQGLQFLIQYYNGEERAKGNILERFSAQQFPDLHSELNLSSLELGDSALYFCASSPRLAGAYNEQFFGPGTRLTVL.

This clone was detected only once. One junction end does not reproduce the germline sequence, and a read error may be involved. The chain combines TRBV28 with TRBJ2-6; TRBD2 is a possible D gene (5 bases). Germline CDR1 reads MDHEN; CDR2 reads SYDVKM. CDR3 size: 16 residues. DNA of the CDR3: TGTGCCAGCAGTCTATGGGGAGTCTCTGGGGCCAACGTCCTGACTTTC. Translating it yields CASSLWGVSGANVLTF.

CDR3 in DNA: TGTGCCAGCAGCCAAGATTCGGGGTCCCTCTACAATGAGCAGTTCTTC. It encodes CASSQDSGSLYNEQFF. The chain uses TRBV4-2 and TRBJ2-1, with D possibly being TRBD2 (5 bases). V dropped 0 bases and J dropped 3 bases, with 12 bases sitting between them. The germline CDR1 and CDR2 sequences are LGHNA and YNFKEQ. The CDR3 is 16 amino acids.

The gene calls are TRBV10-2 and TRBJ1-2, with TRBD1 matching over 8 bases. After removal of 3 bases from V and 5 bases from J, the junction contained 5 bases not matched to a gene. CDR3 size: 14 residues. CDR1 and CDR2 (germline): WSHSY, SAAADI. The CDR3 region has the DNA TGCGCCAGCAGTGACGGACAGGGCCTATATGGCTACACCTTC. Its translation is CASSDGQGLYGYTF.

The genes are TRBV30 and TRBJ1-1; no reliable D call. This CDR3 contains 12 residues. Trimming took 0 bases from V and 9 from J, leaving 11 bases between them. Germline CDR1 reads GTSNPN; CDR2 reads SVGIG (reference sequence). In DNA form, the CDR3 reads TGTGCCTGGAGTGTAACAGAAACAAAAGCTTTCTTT. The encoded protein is CAWSVTETKAFF.

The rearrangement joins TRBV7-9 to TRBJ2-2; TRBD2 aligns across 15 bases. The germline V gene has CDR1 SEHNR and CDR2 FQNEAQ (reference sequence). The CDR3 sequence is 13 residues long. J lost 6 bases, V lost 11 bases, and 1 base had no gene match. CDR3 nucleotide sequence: TGTGCCGGGACTAGCGGGAGGTCCGGGGAGCTGTTTTTT. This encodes CAGTSGRSGELFF.

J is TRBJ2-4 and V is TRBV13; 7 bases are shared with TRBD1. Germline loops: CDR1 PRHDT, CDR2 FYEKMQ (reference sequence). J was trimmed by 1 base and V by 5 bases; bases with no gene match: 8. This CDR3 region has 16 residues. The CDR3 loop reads CASSLRQGEAKNIQYF. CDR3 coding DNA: TGTGCCAGCAGCCTTCGACAGGGAGAGGCCAAAAACATTCAGTACTTC.

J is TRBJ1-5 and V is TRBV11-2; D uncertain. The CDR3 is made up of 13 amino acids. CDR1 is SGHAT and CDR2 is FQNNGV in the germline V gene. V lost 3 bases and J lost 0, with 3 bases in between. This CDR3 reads CASSFYSNQPQHF. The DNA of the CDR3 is TGTGCCAGCAGCTTCTATAGCAATCAGCCCCAGCATTTT.

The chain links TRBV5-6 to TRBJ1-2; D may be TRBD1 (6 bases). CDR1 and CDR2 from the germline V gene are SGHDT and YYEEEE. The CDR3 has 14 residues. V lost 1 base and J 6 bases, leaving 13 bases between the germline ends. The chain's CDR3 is CASSLWGGGDGYTF. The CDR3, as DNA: TGTGCCAGCAGCTTGTGGGGGGGCGGAGATGGCTACACCTTC. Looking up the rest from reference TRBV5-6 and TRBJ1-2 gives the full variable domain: DAGVTQSPTHLIKTRGQQVTLRCSPKSGHDTVSWYQQALGQGPQFIFQYYEEEERQRGNFPDRFSGHQFPNYSSELNVNALLLGDSALYLCASSLWGGGDGYTFGSGTRLTVV.